Below are 25 T cell receptor beta chains sequenced from a single sample in a study of blood T cells in healthy people across ages (dated by TCRdb to between 2014 and 2017). Library preparation employed 5' RACE. A second PCR of roughly 7 to 12 cycles was performed with a sample-barcoded 5' primer and a J-beta primer mix. TCRdb reprocessing: public reads trimmed at Q25 with fastp, clones called with MiXCR, in-frame beta chains kept. Every distinct CDR3 protein forms one entry, paired with its most common genes and DNA. The sample includes some 1,800,000 distinct CDR3 sequences, with 35% to 50% observed a single time. In total, the top ten clones hold more than 20% of the sample. What was sequenced was blood. These receptors were obtained from a human donor in good health.

This clonotype was found a few times. The gene calls are TRBV6-6 and TRBJ2-7; D uncertain. Germline lookup yields CDR1 MNHNY and CDR2 SVGAGI (reference sequence). This CDR3 has 12 residues. The V end lost 3 bases, the J end lost 5 bases, and 8 bases lay between the germline ends. The CDR3: CASSYSLNEQYF. CDR3 nucleotide sequence: TGTGCCAGCAGTTATTCCCTAAACGAGCAGTACTTC.

The chain recombines TRBV4-1 with TRBJ2-1, with 8 bases aligning to TRBD1. Germline V gives CDR1 MGHRA, CDR2 YSYEKL. This CDR3 is built from 18 residues. Unmatched junction bases numbered 8, after V lost 1 base and J lost 0 bases. The CDR3: CASSQVPGTGDSYNEQFF. CDR3 nucleotides: TGCGCCAGCAGCCAAGTCCCCGGGACAGGTGACTCCTACAATGAGCAGTTCTTC.

The chain recombines TRBV3-1 with TRBJ2-1, with 9 nucleotides matching TRBD1. CDR1 and CDR2 from the germline V gene are LGHDT and YNNKEL (reference sequence). CDR3 length: 18 amino acids. Trimming at V came to 4 bases and at J to 1 base, leaving 11 bases not matched to a gene. The CDR3 loop is CASSPGTGLHPSYNEQFF. CDR3 bases: TGTGCCAGCAGCCCCGGGACAGGGCTTCATCCTTCCTACAATGAGCAGTTCTTC.

The chain recombines TRBV7-9 with TRBJ1-2; the match to TRBD1 covers 8 bases. The trim removed 6 bases at V and 6 bases at J, leaving 6 bases unmatched. Germline V gene data show CDR1 as SEHNR and CDR2 as FQNEAQ (reference sequence). The CDR3 contains 13 residues. The CDR3 nucleotides read TGTGCCAGCAGGGGGGACAGGCTTCATGGCTACACCTTC. Its translation: CASRGDRLHGYTF.

This clonotype has only one observation. The rearrangement joins TRBV4-3 to TRBJ1-5, with no clear D. CDR1 and CDR2 (germline): LGHNA, YSLEER. The CDR3 loop spans 16 amino acids. Trimming removed 1 base from V and 0 bases from J, with 10 bases in between. CDR3 in DNA: TGCGCCAGCAGCCAAGGGGTACACCATAGCAATCAGCCCCAGCATTTT. Its translation is CASSQGVHHSNQPQHF.

V is TRBV20-1 and J is TRBJ2-4; tentative D call: TRBD1 (6 bases). V shed 6 bases and J shed 4 bases, with 10 bases lying between them. CDR1 DFQATT and CDR2 SNEGSKA come from the germline V gene (reference sequence). The CDR3 spans 12 residues. In DNA, the CDR3 is TGCAGTGCCGAGGACAGTAAAAACATTCAGTACTTC. Translation gives CSAEDSKNIQYF.

The chain has TRBV29-1 and TRBJ2-7; TRBD1 matches 7 bases. V shed 7 bases, J shed 5 bases, and the junction held 8 bases outside the gene matches. Germline V gene lookup returns CDR1 SQVTM and CDR2 ANQGSEA. This CDR3 spans 12 amino acids. The CDR3 reads CSAAPGGHEQYF. Here the CDR3 DNA reads TGCAGCGCCGCACCAGGGGGACACGAGCAGTACTTC.

The chain links TRBV6-2 or TRBV6-3 to TRBJ2-7; D perhaps matches TRBD2 (6 bases). CDR1 MNHEY and CDR2 SVGEGT come from the germline V gene. V dropped 6 bases and J dropped 11 bases, with 14 bases sitting between them. CDR3 length: 11 amino acids. The CDR3 nucleotides read TGTGCCAGCAGCGATCGGGACTCAAAGTACTTC. As protein: CASSDRDSKYF.

This clonotype appeared a few times. The chain is built from TRBV20-1 and TRBJ2-5, with D hard to call. The assigned J gene may be wrong: the sequence end matches TRBJ2-7 better. From germline, CDR1 is DFQATT and CDR2 SNEGSKA (reference sequence). The CDR3 consists of 13 residues. The CDR3 DNA sequence: TGCAGTAACCTGGGCCCGGGCCCCTCCGAGCAGTACTTC. As protein: CSNLGPGPSEQYF.

This clonotype was picked up a small number of times. The chain uses TRBV7-2 and TRBJ2-5, with no clear D. Looked up from germline, CDR1 is SGHTA and CDR2 is FQGNSA. V lost 2 bases and J 4 bases, leaving 14 bases between the germline ends. The CDR3 length is 15 residues. The CDR3 DNA reads TGTGCCAGCAGCTTAATGGGCCAAGCTGGAGAGACCCAGTACTTC. Encoded protein: CASSLMGQAGETQYF.

V gene TRBV6-5 combines with J gene TRBJ1-2; D might be TRBD1 (6 bases). CDR1 is MNHEY, CDR2 SVGAGI, per germline. V lost 4 bases, J lost 1 base, and 13 bases lay in between. The CDR3 is 15 residues long. CDR3 sequence reads: CASSFTGIVNYGYTF. For the CDR3, the DNA is TGTGCCAGCAGTTTTACAGGGATCGTTAACTATGGCTACACCTTC.

The CDR3 region has the DNA TGCGCCAGCAGCCCTACAGATTATTATGGCTACACCTTC. It codes for CASSPTDYYGYTF. The chain links TRBV5-1 to TRBJ1-2; D remains unclear. The CDR3 is 13 residues long. Germline CDR1 SGHRS, CDR2 YFSETQ. V was trimmed by 4 bases and J by 5 bases, leaving 12 bases between them.

This clonotype was seen ten or more times. The chain carries TRBV29-1 and TRBJ2-5; D gene unclear. The CDR3 runs 9 residues. The V gene lost 7 bases and the J gene lost 9 bases, with 9 bases spanning the gap. From germline, CDR1 is SQVTM and CDR2 ANQGSEA. CDR3 in amino acids: CSELRSQYF. As DNA, the CDR3 is TGCAGCGAGTTAAGGTCCCAGTACTTC.

V gene TRBV6-6 combines with J gene TRBJ1-5; D might be TRBD1 (6 bases). Germline V gene data show CDR1 as MNHNY and CDR2 as SVGAGI (reference sequence). Trimming removed 6 bases from V and 1 base from J, with 16 bases in between. The CDR3 covers 16 residues. CDR3 nucleotide sequence: TGTGCCAGCAGCCAGACAGGAACTCGAAGCAATCAGCCCCAGCATTTT. It codes for CASSQTGTRSNQPQHF.

In this sample, this clonotype turned up a few times. CDR3 in amino acids: CASSRLRNSPLHF. DNA of the CDR3: TGTGCCAGCAGCCGGTTGAGGAATTCACCCCTCCACTTT. The V gene is TRBV28, the J gene TRBJ1-6; D gene uncertain. The CDR3 runs to 13 residues. Trimming left V 6 bases short and J 7 bases short, with 10 bases between. Germline lookup yields CDR1 MDHEN and CDR2 SYDVKM.

This rearrangement joins TRBV6-5 to TRBJ1-1; no clear D gene. The CDR3 is 15 residues long. V was trimmed by 2 bases and J by 4 bases, leaving 14 bases between them. In germline, CDR1 is MNHEY, CDR2 SVGAGI. This chain's CDR3 is CASSYEGPGITEAFF. CDR3 sequence (DNA): TGTGCCAGCAGTTACGAAGGGCCCGGAATCACTGAAGCTTTCTTT.

In its sample, this clonotype was seen a few times. This chain links TRBV20-1 with TRBJ2-3; tentatively, D is TRBD2 (5 bases). V gave up 3 bases and J gave up 5 bases, with 9 bases separating them. CDR1 DFQATT and CDR2 SNEGSKA come from the germline V gene (reference sequence). The length of the CDR3 is 12 residues. CDR3 in DNA: TGCAGTGCTAGCGCGGGCAGAGATACGCAGTATTTT. Its translation: CSASAGRDTQYF.

V usage is TRBV12-3 or TRBV12-4 and J usage is TRBJ1-2; no reliable D call. This CDR3 has 14 residues. V lost 1 base and J lost 4, with 10 bases in between. The DNA of the CDR3 is TGTGCCAGCAGTTTAGAAGCCAGGCCCTATGGCTACACCTTC. Protein sequence: CASSLEARPYGYTF.

The chain combines TRBV7-2 with TRBJ1-2; D unclear. The germline CDR1 and CDR2 sequences are SGHTA and FQGNSA. CDR3 length: 14 residues. Trimming removed 3 bases from V and 4 bases from J, with 12 bases in between. The CDR3: CASSFSGRSYGYTF. In nucleotides, the CDR3 is TGTGCCAGCAGCTTCTCAGGACGAAGCTATGGCTACACCTTC.

V gene TRBV6-5 combines with J gene TRBJ1-2; no clear D. The CDR3 sequence is 14 residues long. CDR1 is MNHEY, CDR2 SVGAGI, per germline. V lost 6 bases and J lost 4, with 15 bases in between. The CDR3 DNA is TGTGCCAGCAGCCCCTCCCAGGAGGGCTATGGCTACACCTTC. It codes for CASSPSQEGYGYTF.

J is TRBJ2-1 and V is TRBV4-2; TRBD2 matches 11 bases. There are 16 residues in the CDR3. CDR1 is LGHNA, CDR2 YNFKEQ, per germline. V shed 4 bases, J shed 8 bases, and the junction held 10 bases outside the gene matches. CDR3: CASSRVVTSGVDEQFF. The CDR3 coding sequence is TGTGCCAGCAGCCGAGTAGTGACTAGCGGGGTCGATGAGCAGTTCTTC.

This rearrangement joins TRBV9 to TRBJ2-5; TRBD1 matches at 7 bases. Germline V lookup: CDR1 SGDLS, CDR2 YYNGEE. V shed 6 bases, J shed 3 bases, and the junction held 5 bases outside the gene matches. The CDR3 has 13 residues. CDR3 sequence: CASNQGGEETQYF. DNA for the CDR3: TGTGCCAGCAACCAAGGGGGCGAAGAGACCCAGTACTTC.

The chain links TRBV24-1 to TRBJ2-3; unclear D gene. The V gene lost 5 bases and the J gene lost 2 bases, with 13 bases spanning the gap. The CDR3 length is 15 residues. Germline lookup yields CDR1 KGHDR and CDR2 SFDVKD. The CDR3 DNA reads TGTGCCACCAGTGCGGCCTCGGACCCCACAGATACGCAGTATTTT. Amino acid sequence: CATSAASDPTDTQYF.

The chain links TRBV7-3 to TRBJ1-2, with 11 bases that match TRBD1. From germline, CDR1 is SGHTA and CDR2 FQGTGA. J gave up 4 bases and V 5 bases, and 15 bases lay outside the gene matches. The length of the CDR3 is 18 residues. CDR3 in amino acids: CASSAGGGTGGSRYGYTF. The CDR3 DNA reads TGTGCCAGCAGCGCCGGAGGCGGGACAGGGGGTTCTCGCTATGGCTACACCTTC.

The gene calls are TRBV7-3 and TRBJ2-7; 8 bases are a match to TRBD2. The germline CDR1 and CDR2 sequences are SGHTA and FQGTGA. Trimming took 5 bases from V and 1 from J; bases not matched to a gene: 7. The CDR3 covers 15 residues. The CDR3 here is CASSATGGVSYEQYF. The CDR3 bases are TGTGCCAGCAGCGCCACCGGGGGGGTATCCTACGAGCAGTACTTC.